This record covers a single TCR beta chain. Its cognate antigen is unknown. This specimen belongs to a study of blood T cells in healthy people across ages. Study-wide findings and caveats: It was held that the diversity estimates obtained from one million T cells were underestimates. Older individuals had lower TCR beta diversity per million T cells (the decline was roughly linear).

Isolation per sample recovered at least 6 million PBMCs. It was with a sample-barcoded 5' primer and a J-beta primer mix that a second PCR of roughly 7 to 12 cycles was run. Any given sample supplied a minimum of 3 million CDR3-containing paired-end reads. Each CDR3 protein gets one entry after TCRdb re-called the 5' RACE reads with MiXCR. The table records some 700,000 distinct CDR3 sequences, 43% of them present only once. The V end lost 6 bases, the J end lost 0 bases, and 16 bases lay between the germline ends. Germline V gene data show CDR1 as MNHEY and CDR2 as SMNVEV (reference sequence). CDR3 length: 16 residues.

The rearrangement links TRBV27 to TRBJ2-3; D is unresolved. This TCR was sampled from an older woman in good health. Sequenced: blood. In DNA, the CDR3 is TGTGCCAGCAGCCCTCGACCTGCATTTAGCACAGATACGCAGTATTTT. Amino acid sequence: CASSPRPAFSTDTQYF.